This TCR beta chain stems from a study of spatial heterogeneity in lung cancer. The ends lost 7 bases at V and 9 bases at J; junction bases unmatched: 5. The CDR3 length is 12 residues. Time point: sample taken at primary tumor resection. Regarding the study as a whole: Tracking of tumor mutation counts was seen in expanded intratumoral alpha and beta TCR counts.

This clonotype was picked up many times. Its specificity is not known. Every TCR cDNA molecule bore a unique molecular identifier. TCRdb used MiXCR to reprocess the 5' RACE reads, holding one entry per CDR3 protein. The data hold 24,000 or so distinct CDR3 sequences, with just under 9% observed a single time. The sequencing here drew on lung tumor tissue, taken at surgery. The TCR originated in a male donor with early-stage non-small cell lung cancer. The rearrangement joins TRBV12-3 or TRBV12-4 to TRBJ2-7; 11 bases match TRBD1. The CDR3 region is CASTSDRGRQYF. CDR3 nucleotide sequence: TGTGCCAGCACCTCGGACAGGGGGCGGCAGTACTTC.